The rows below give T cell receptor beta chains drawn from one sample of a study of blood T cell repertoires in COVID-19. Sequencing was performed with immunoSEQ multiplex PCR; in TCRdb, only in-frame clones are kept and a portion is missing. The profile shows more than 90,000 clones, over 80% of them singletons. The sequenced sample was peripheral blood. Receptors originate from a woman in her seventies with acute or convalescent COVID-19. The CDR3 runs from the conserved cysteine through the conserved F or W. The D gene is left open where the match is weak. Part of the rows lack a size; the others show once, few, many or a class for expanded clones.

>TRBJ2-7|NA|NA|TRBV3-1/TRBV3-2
TGTGCCAGCAGCCAAGTCCTAGGACTGGCCTACGAGCAGTACTTC
CASSQVLGLAYEQYF
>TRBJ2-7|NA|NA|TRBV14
TGTGCCAGCAGCCAAGATAGAGTAGTCGGCAGGGTCTACGAGCAGTACTTC
CASSQDRVVGRVYEQYF
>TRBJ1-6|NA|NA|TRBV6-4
TGTGCCAGCAGTGGGGGAGACAGGAATTCACCCCTCCACTTT
CASSGGDRNSPLHF
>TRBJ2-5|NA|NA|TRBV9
TGTGCCAGCAGCCCTAGTCCACAAGAGACCCAGTACTTC
CASSPSPQETQYF
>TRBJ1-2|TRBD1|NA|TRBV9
TGTGCCAGCAGCGTAGGGGGGACAGGAAACTATGGCTACACCTTC
CASSVGGTGNYGYTF
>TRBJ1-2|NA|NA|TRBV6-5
TGTGCCAGCAGTTACTCAGGGGGAAACTATGGCTACACCTTC
CASSYSGGNYGYTF
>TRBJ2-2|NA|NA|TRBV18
TGTGCCAGCTCACCACAGTCCAGCACCGGGGAGCTGTTTTTT
CASSPQSSTGELFF
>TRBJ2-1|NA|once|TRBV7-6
TGTGCCAGCAGCTTGGGCGCTGGGCCCTACAATGAGCAGTTCTTC
CASSLGAGPYNEQFF
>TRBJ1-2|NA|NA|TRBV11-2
TGTGCCAGCAGCCCCTTTATTAACTATGGCTACACCTTC
CASSPFINYGYTF
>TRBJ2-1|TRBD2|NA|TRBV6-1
TGTGCCAGCAGTGAAACCACCGGGACTAGCCGCAATGAGCAGTTCTTC
CASSETTGTSRNEQFF
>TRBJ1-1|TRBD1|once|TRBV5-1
TGCGCCAGCAGCTGGGGGACAGGGGGCCCCTTGAACACTGAAGCTTTCTTT
CASSWGTGGPLNTEAFF
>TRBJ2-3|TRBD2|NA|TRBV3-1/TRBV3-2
TGTGCCAGCAGCCAAGGGCTAGCGGGGGGTTATTCTAGTTTT
CASSQGLAGGYSSF
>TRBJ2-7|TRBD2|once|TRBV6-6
TGTGCCAGCAGAACTAGCGGAAATTACGAGCAGTACTTC
CASRTSGNYEQYF
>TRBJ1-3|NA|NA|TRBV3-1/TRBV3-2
TGTGCCAGCAGCCAAGATGTTGGGGGCCCGTCTGGAAACACCATATATTTT
CASSQDVGGPSGNTIYF
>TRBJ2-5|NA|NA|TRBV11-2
TGTGCCAGCAGCTTTGGAGTCGGGGAGACCCAGTACTTC
CASSFGVGETQYF
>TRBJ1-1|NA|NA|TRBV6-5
TGTGCCAGCAGTTATGGGCAGCCCACTGAAGCTTTCTTT
CASSYGQPTEAFF
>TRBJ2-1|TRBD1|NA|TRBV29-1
TGCAGCGTTCAAGGGGGACAGGGGGCCTACAATGAGCAGTTCTTC
CSVQGGQGAYNEQFF
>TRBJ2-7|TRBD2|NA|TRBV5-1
TGCGCCAGCAGCTCGGGACTAGCGGGAGGGCCCCTATCCTACGAGCAGTACTTC
CASSSGLAGGPLSYEQYF
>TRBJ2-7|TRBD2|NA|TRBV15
TGTGCCACCAGCAGACCCTCGGCGGGGGGGTCCTACGAGCAGTACTTC
CATSRPSAGGSYEQYF
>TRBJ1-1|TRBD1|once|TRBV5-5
TGTGCCAGCAGGGGGACAGGGTGGAACACTGAAGCTTTCTTT
CASRGTGWNTEAFF
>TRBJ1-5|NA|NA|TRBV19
TGTGCCAGTACCTTTGACAGAGCATCAACAGACCAGCCCCAGCATTTT
CASTFDRASTDQPQHF
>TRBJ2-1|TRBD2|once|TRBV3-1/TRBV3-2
TGTGCCAGCAGCCGTAGCGGGGGGCACAATGAGCAGTTCTTC
CASSRSGGHNEQFF
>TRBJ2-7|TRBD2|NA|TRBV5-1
TGCGCCAGCAGCCCAACTAGCGGGGGCACCTACGAGCAGTACTTC
CASSPTSGGTYEQYF
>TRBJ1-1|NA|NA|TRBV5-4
TGTGCCAGCAGCTTGGAAGCGGCGAGTACTGAAGCTTTCTTT
CASSLEAASTEAFF
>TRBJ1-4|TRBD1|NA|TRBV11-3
TGTGCCAGCAGCTTAAGGGGGTCCACAGGGGCAACTAATGAAAAACTGTTTTTT
CASSLRGSTGATNEKLFF
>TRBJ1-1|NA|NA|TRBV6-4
TGTGCCAGCAGTATGGGGGCGAGTACTGAAGCTTTCTTT
CASSMGASTEAFF
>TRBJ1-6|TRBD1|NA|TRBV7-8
TGTGCCAGCAGCTCACGGACAGGGGGTGCATCATATAATTCACCCCTCCACTTT
CASSSRTGGASYNSPLHF
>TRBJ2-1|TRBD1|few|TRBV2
TGTGCCAGCAGTCCCGGACAGGGGTACTCCAATGAGCAGTTCTTC
CASSPGQGYSNEQFF
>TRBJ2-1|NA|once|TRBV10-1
TGCGCCAGCAGTGCCAACTACAATGAGCAGTTCTTC
CASSANYNEQFF
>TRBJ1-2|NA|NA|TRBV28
TGTGCCAGCAGTTGGGGGGTTTATGGCTACACCTTC
CASSWGVYGYTF
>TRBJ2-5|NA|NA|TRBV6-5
TGTGCCAGCAGTCCCTTTAGCGGTGGAGAGACCCAGTACTTC
CASSPFSGGETQYF
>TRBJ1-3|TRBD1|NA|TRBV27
TGTGCCAAACACGGGACAGGGTTTATAGTTATTTTCCCGGGAAACACCATATATTTT
CAKHGTGFIVIFPGNTIYF
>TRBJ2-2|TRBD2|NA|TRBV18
TGTGCCAGCTCATCGACTAGCGCTACCGGGGAGCTGTTTTTT
CASSSTSATGELFF
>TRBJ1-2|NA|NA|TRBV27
TGTGCCAGCACCTCTTGGCGGAATGGTAACTATGGCTACACCTTC
CASTSWRNGNYGYTF
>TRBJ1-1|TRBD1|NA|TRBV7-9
TGTGCCAGCAGCGTCAGGGGGGCGAACACTGAAGCTTTCTTT
CASSVRGANTEAFF
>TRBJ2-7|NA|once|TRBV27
TGTGCCAGCAGTCGCCCCCCCGAGTACGAGCAGTACTTC
CASSRPPEYEQYF
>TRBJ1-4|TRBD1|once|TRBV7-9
TGTGCCAGCAGCCCCGGGACAGCAACTAATGAAAAACTGTTTTTT
CASSPGTATNEKLFF
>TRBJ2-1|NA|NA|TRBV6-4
TGTGCCAGCAGTGACTTTCCTAGCTCCTACAATGAGCAGTTCTTC
CASSDFPSSYNEQFF
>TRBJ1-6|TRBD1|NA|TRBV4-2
TGTGCCAGCAGCCAAGAACAGGGGGTTGCTAATTCACCCCTCCACTTT
CASSQEQGVANSPLHF
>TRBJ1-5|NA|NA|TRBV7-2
TGTGCCAGCAGCTCGGACAGCAGTATTAATCAGCCCCAGCATTTT
CASSSDSSINQPQHF
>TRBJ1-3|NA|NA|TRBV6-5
TGTGCCAGCAGAGAGGACAGAGGCTCTGGAAACACCATATATTTT
CASREDRGSGNTIYF
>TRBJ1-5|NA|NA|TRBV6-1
TGTGCCAGCAGTGAAGCGGCGCCAGGGAATCAGCCCCAGCATTTT
CASSEAAPGNQPQHF
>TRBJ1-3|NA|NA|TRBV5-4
TGTGCCAGCAGCTTGAGAGGAACAGGAAACACCATATATTTT
CASSLRGTGNTIYF
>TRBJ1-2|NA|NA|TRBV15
TGTGCCACCAGCAGAGATCTGCAGGAACCCTATGGCTACACCTTC
CATSRDLQEPYGYTF
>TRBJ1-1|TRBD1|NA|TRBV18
TGTGCCAGCTCAATCCGGGACAGGGGAATTGGGAACACTGAAGCTTTCTTT
CASSIRDRGIGNTEAFF